This T cell receptor beta chain appears in the sequencing data of a study of blood T cells in healthy people across ages. CDR1 is MGHRA and CDR2 is YSYEKL in the germline V gene. This CDR3 contains 18 residues. V was pared by 1 base and J by 1 base, with 7 bases of the junction left unmatched. A second PCR of 7 to 11 cycles used a sample-barcoded 5' primer and a J-beta primer mix. TCRdb reprocessed the 5' RACE reads via MiXCR and lists one record per CDR3 protein. This table holds hundreds of thousands of distinct CDR3 sequences, approximately 53% found once. The source is a man in his forties in good health. The chain uses TRBV4-1 and TRBJ2-7; the match to TRBD2 covers 13 bases. Sequencing input: blood. This CDR3 reads CASSQVVGLAGDSYEQYF. The CDR3 DNA follows: TGCGCCAGCAGCCAAGTAGTCGGACTAGCGGGGGATTCCTACGAGCAGTACTTC.